The entry that follows covers one TCR beta chain sequence. Antigen: not known. TCRdb reprocessed the 5' RACE reads with MiXCR, giving one entry per CDR3 protein. The data contain roughly 480,000 distinct CDR3 sequences, less than 25% of them singletons. The germline V gene encodes CDR1 SEHNR and CDR2 FQNEAQ (reference sequence). The CDR3 length is 12 residues. Trimming left V 2 bases short and J 8 bases short, with 7 bases between. This sample was included in a study of identical twins. Study-wide results and limits: Within cord blood, abundant beta clonotypes carried fewer insertions, but memory repertoires showed no such trend.

This sample also belongs to another study, concerning T cells expressing NK-cell markers.

This TCR came from a woman younger than 35 in good health. The specimen sequenced was CD4+ T cells sorted from blood. The genes are TRBV7-9 and TRBJ2-1; D is unresolved. CDR3 DNA: TGTGCCAGCAGCTTAAGAGAGGATGAGCAGTTCTTC. It yields the protein CASSLREDEQFF.